Presented here are 30 T cell receptor beta chains from one specimen sequenced in a study of radiation and T cells in renal cell carcinoma. Some clones are missing from TCRdb's copy, which holds only in-frame ones; the method was immunoSEQ multiplex PCR. The sample has just over 95,000 clones; about 88% are singletons. Specified time point: baseline pretreatment blood. The treatment denotes: 15 Gy SBRT to primary tumor, nephrectomy 4 weeks later. Sequencing was performed on blood, taken from a patient whose treatment included radiotherapy and nephrectomy. These receptors came from a man aged 50-59 years with renal cell carcinoma.

The chain recombines TRBV19 with TRBJ2-2; D uncertain. The germline V and J ends were trimmed by 3 bases and 2 bases, with 7 bases remaining between them. The V gene's germline CDR1 is LNHDA and CDR2 SQIVND (reference sequence). There are 14 residues in the CDR3. The chain's CDR3 is CASSISSNTGELFF. DNA for the CDR3: TGTGCCAGTAGTATCTCCAGTAACACCGGGGAGCTGTTTTTT.

The V and J genes are TRBV13 and TRBJ1-2, with TRBD1 identical over 10 bases. The J segment lost 8 bases and the V segment lost 5 bases, leaving 14 bases of the junction unmatched. The CDR3 loop spans 16 amino acids. Germline CDR1 and CDR2: PRHDT and FYEKMQ (reference sequence). The CDR3 DNA reads as TGTGCCAGCAGCCTAACACTCGGGACAGGGGCCGTCGGCTACACCTTC. It is translated as CASSLTLGTGAVGYTF. The whole variable domain, remainder taken from reference TRBV13 and TRBJ1-2, is AAGVIQSPRHLIKEKRETATLKCYPIPRHDTVYWYQQGPGQDPQFLISFYEKMQSDKGSIPDRFSAQQFSDYHSELNMSSLELGDSALYFCASSLTLGTGAVGYTFGSGTRLTVV.

The chain carries TRBV6-1 and TRBJ2-2, with a weak D call TRBD2 (5 bases). Trimming stripped 3 bases from V and 7 bases from J, with 9 bases between. Germline V gives CDR1 MNHNS, CDR2 SASEGT. The CDR3 is made up of 13 amino acids. CDR3: CASSEIRGGELFF. The CDR3 DNA follows: TGTGCCAGCAGTGAGATACGGGGCGGGGAGCTGTTTTTT.

The rearrangement uses TRBV11-3 and TRBJ2-2; D perhaps matches TRBD1 (6 bases). Germline V gene lookup returns CDR1 SGHNT and CDR2 YENEEA. CDR3 length equals 15 residues. The ends were cut back, 5 bases at V and 7 bases at J, with 17 bases in the middle. The chain's CDR3 is CASSPDGQFSGELFF. The CDR3, as DNA: TGTGCCAGCAGCCCGGACGGACAGTTTAGCGGGGAGCTGTTTTTT.

This clone was observed once. The V call is TRBV5-1, the J call TRBJ2-3, with D perhaps TRBD2 (6 bases). With 0 bases removed from V and 4 bases from J, the gap between germline ends came to 12 bases. The CDR3 has 15 residues. Germline lookup yields CDR1 SGHRS and CDR2 YFSETQ. In DNA, the CDR3 is TGCGCCAGCAGCTTGGCCCCTAGCGTCGCAGATACGCAGTATTTT. Its translation: CASSLAPSVADTQYF.

This chain links TRBV27 with TRBJ2-7; 10 bases align to TRBD2. CDR3 length: 16 residues. J gave up 0 bases and V 5 bases, and 7 bases lay outside the gene matches. In germline, CDR1 is MNHEY, CDR2 SMNVEV (reference sequence). CDR3 coding DNA: TGTGCCAGCAGTAAGGGGACTAGCGTGTCCTCCTACGAGCAGTACTTC. As protein: CASSKGTSVSSYEQYF.

The chain joins TRBV4-1 to TRBJ1-4; D ambiguous. CDR3 length: 14 amino acids. V lost 1 base to trimming and J lost 4 bases, with 7 bases between them. Germline V gives CDR1 MGHRA, CDR2 YSYEKL. For the CDR3, the DNA is TGCGCCAGCAGCCAAGGGACGTTTAATGAAAAACTGTTTTTT. This encodes CASSQGTFNEKLFF.

The J gene is TRBJ2-2, the V gene TRBV18; D gene unclear. The CDR3 has 16 residues. Trimming removed 0 bases at V and 3 bases at J, with 11 bases between. Germline V CDR1 and CDR2: KGHSH, LQKENI. The CDR3 coding sequence is TGTGCCAGCTCACCACCGGCGAAAGGTGACACCGGGGAGCTGTTTTTT. It encodes CASSPPAKGDTGELFF.

V gene TRBV29-1 combines with J gene TRBJ1-2; D unresolved. The V end lost 6 bases, the J end lost 4 bases, and 12 bases lay between the germline ends. CDR1 and CDR2 (germline): SQVTM, ANQGSEA. This CDR3 region has 12 residues. CDR3 DNA sequence: TGCAGCGTCTCCGACATATCCTATGGCTACACCTTC. Its translation is CSVSDISYGYTF.

The V call is TRBV2, the J call TRBJ2-1; D remains ambiguous. Trimming took off 8 bases at V and 2 bases at J, with 13 bases between the two ends. Per the germline V gene, CDR1 is SNHLY and CDR2 is FYNNEI. The CDR3 length is 14 residues. CDR3 nucleotides: TGTGCCAGCGATGGCAGTACGACCTACAATGAGCAGTTCTTC. It specifies CASDGSTTYNEQFF.

This clone was observed once. In nucleotides, the CDR3 is TGTGCCAGCAGACGGTTGGACGAGCAGTACTTC. Translating gives CASRRLDEQYF. This sequence joins TRBV6-5 and TRBJ2-7; no definite D call. The CDR3 totals 11 residues. The V end was cut by 6 bases, the J end by 5 bases, with 8 bases between. The germline V gene encodes CDR1 MNHEY and CDR2 SVGAGI.

This clone is a singleton in its sample. The V gene is TRBV9, the J gene TRBJ2-1; possibly TRBD2 for D (7 bases). Germline V gives CDR1 SGDLS, CDR2 YYNGEE. V shed 3 bases and J shed 4 bases, with 14 bases lying between them. The CDR3 extends over 15 amino acids. The CDR3: CASSETGGPYNEQFF. The CDR3, as DNA: TGTGCCAGCAGCGAGACGGGGGGCCCATACAATGAGCAGTTCTTC.

V gene TRBV5-1 combines with J gene TRBJ2-7, with a tentative D call TRBD1 (6 bases). The CDR3 sequence is 14 residues long. Germline CDR1 is SGHRS and CDR2 is YFSETQ. The V end lost 5 bases, the J end lost 0 bases, and 12 bases lay between the germline ends. CDR3 DNA sequence: TGCGCCAGCAGAGTCCAGGGGAGCTCCTACGAGCAGTACTTC. It codes for CASRVQGSSYEQYF. Using reference TRBV5-1 and TRBJ2-7 for the parts outside the CDR3, the full variable domain is KAGVTQTPRYLIKTRGQQVTLSCSPISGHRSVSWYQQTPGQGLQFLFEYFSETQRNKGNFPGRFSGRQFSNSRSEMNVSTLELGDSALYLCASRVQGSSYEQYFGPGTRLTVT.

The chain combines TRBV6-5 with TRBJ1-5; 7 nucleotides match TRBD1. Looked up from germline, CDR1 is MNHEY and CDR2 is SVGAGI. The CDR3 has 13 residues. J lost 3 bases, V lost 6 bases, and 2 bases had no gene match. The CDR3 region is CASRGGNNQPQHF. The CDR3, as DNA: TGTGCCAGCAGAGGGGGCAACAATCAGCCCCAGCATTTT.

The chain carries TRBV9 and TRBJ2-5; D unclear. Germline assignment: CDR1 SGDLS and CDR2 YYNGEE. V was cut by 0 bases and J by 4 bases, with 7 bases left in between. This CDR3 comprises 13 residues. In nucleotides, the CDR3 is TGTGCCAGCAGCGTAGGATGGGGAGAGACCCAGTACTTC. It is translated as CASSVGWGETQYF.

The rearrangement links TRBV6-5 to TRBJ2-7; TRBD1 matches 9 bases. V trimming: 5 bases; J trimming: 5 bases; junction bases outside the gene matches: 7. This CDR3 contains 14 residues. The germline V gene encodes CDR1 MNHEY and CDR2 SVGAGI. CDR3: CASSEDRGHHEQYF. CDR3 sequence (DNA): TGTGCCAGCAGTGAGGACAGGGGTCACCACGAGCAGTACTTC.

The rearrangement joins TRBV18 to TRBJ2-3; weak D call: TRBD2 (5 bases). The ends were cut back, 2 bases at V and 2 bases at J, with 11 bases in the middle. This CDR3 has 15 residues. CDR1 is KGHSH, CDR2 LQKENI, per germline. The CDR3 region is CASSPGGVSTDTQYF. DNA of the CDR3: TGTGCCAGCTCACCAGGAGGAGTTTCCACAGATACGCAGTATTTT.

V is TRBV6-5 and J is TRBJ1-6, with D tentatively TRBD1 (6 bases). Germline CDR1 reads MNHEY; CDR2 reads SVGAGI. The CDR3 is 14 residues long. Trimming shortened V by 6 bases and J by 6 bases, and 12 bases separated the two germline ends. The CDR3 is CASRPGQFNSPLHF. For the CDR3, the DNA is TGTGCCAGCAGACCCGGACAGTTTAATTCACCCCTCCACTTT.

The gene calls are TRBV6-1 and TRBJ1-1; D is unclear. Deletions cut 5 bases from V and 3 bases from J, with 10 bases between. Per germline, CDR1 MNHNS and CDR2 SASEGT. This CDR3 has 13 amino acids. The CDR3 nucleotides read TGTGCCAGCAGTCTCAGGTGGGACACTGAAGCTTTCTTT. Translating it yields CASSLRWDTEAFF.

This clone appeared a single time. The V gene is TRBV12-5, the J gene TRBJ1-5; no clear D. The CDR3 runs to 13 residues. Germline assignment: CDR1 LGHNT and CDR2 FRNRAP. V was shortened by 2 bases and J by 7 bases, with 9 bases between the two germline ends. The CDR3 reads CASGLFQIQPQHF. CDR3 nucleotides: TGTGCTAGTGGTTTGTTTCAGATACAGCCCCAGCATTTT.

This sequence joins TRBV28 and TRBJ1-3, with 10 bases aligning to TRBD1. The J segment lost 5 bases and the V segment lost 3 bases, leaving 22 bases of the junction unmatched. CDR3 size: 21 residues. Germline CDR1 MDHEN, CDR2 SYDVKM. CDR3 in amino acids: CASSFTPGTGAKKGARNTIYF. The CDR3 coding sequence is TGTGCCAGCAGTTTTACGCCGGGGACAGGGGCAAAAAAAGGGGCCCGAAACACCATATATTTT. Based on the CDR3 plus reference TRBV28 and TRBJ1-3, the full variable domain is DVKVTQSSRYLVKRTGEKVFLECVQDMDHENMFWYRQDPGLGLRLIYFSYDVKMKEKGDIPEGYSVSREKKERFSLILESASTNQTSMYLCASSFTPGTGAKKGARNTIYFGEGSWLTVV.

The chain is built from TRBV9 and TRBJ1-1; 9 nucleotides align to TRBD1. CDR1 and CDR2 from the germline V gene are SGDLS and YYNGEE. CDR3 size: 15 residues. The V segment lost 3 bases and the J segment 3 bases; nucleotides outside the gene matches: 6. CDR3 sequence (DNA): TGTGCCAGCAGCGAGCCTACAGGGGGCTACACTGAAGCTTTCTTT. Translating it yields CASSEPTGGYTEAFF.

This CDR3 is CAWAITGLMAQFF. DNA of the CDR3: TGTGCCTGGGCAATAACAGGGTTAATGGCGCAGTTCTTC. This chain links TRBV30 with TRBJ2-1; a weak D match, TRBD1 (6 bases). This CDR3 region has 13 residues. Germline V gene sequence: CDR1 GTSNPN, CDR2 SVGIG (reference sequence). Trimming cost V 5 bases and J 12 bases, with 20 bases left between them.

V usage is TRBV5-1 and J usage is TRBJ2-5, with 16 bases fitting TRBD2. This CDR3 region has 17 residues. Per germline, CDR1 SGHRS and CDR2 YFSETQ. After removal of 4 bases from V and 5 bases from J, the junction contained 8 bases not matched to a gene. The CDR3 reads CASSMGLAGGPGETQYF. For the CDR3, the DNA is TGCGCCAGCAGCATGGGACTAGCGGGAGGGCCGGGGGAGACCCAGTACTTC.

The chain links TRBV6-6 to TRBJ2-2; D remains unclear. The V gene's germline CDR1 is MNHNY and CDR2 SVGAGI (reference sequence). This CDR3 is built from 12 residues. The V gene lost 8 bases and the J gene lost 6 bases, with 10 bases spanning the gap. Here the CDR3 DNA reads TGTGCCAGCTCTAAGCTCGCCGGGGAGCTGTTTTTT. Its translation: CASSKLAGELFF.

The chain combines TRBV7-9 with TRBJ2-5; TRBD2 agrees at 7 bases. V shed 3 bases and J 0 bases; nucleotides not matched to a gene: 10. CDR3 length: 17 amino acids. Germline V gene sequence: CDR1 SEHNR, CDR2 FQNEAQ (reference sequence). In DNA, the CDR3 is TGTGCCAGCAGCTTGGCCGGAGCGGGGCTGAACCAAGAGACCCAGTACTTC. Protein sequence: CASSLAGAGLNQETQYF.

The chain carries TRBV21-1 and TRBJ1-4; TRBD1, the table's D call, lacks a check against the DNA. TRBV21-1 is flagged as a pseudogene. The CDR3 is 19 residues long. CDR3 amino acids: CASSKATPGVAATNEKLFF. CDR3 nucleotides: TGTGCCAGCAGCAAAGCAACCCCAGGGGTGGCCGCAACTAATGAAAAACTGTTTTTT.

The CDR3 loop reads CATSRGPVGAYEQYF. For the CDR3, the DNA is TGTGCCACCAGCAGAGGCCCGGTCGGCGCCTACGAGCAGTACTTC. J is TRBJ2-7 and V is TRBV15, with D uncertain. CDR1 is LNHNV, CDR2 YYDKDF, per germline (reference sequence). The ends were cut back, 1 base at V and 2 bases at J, with 12 bases in the middle. CDR3 size: 15 residues.

V usage is TRBV2 and J usage is TRBJ1-2; no clear D. V lost 4 bases and J 4 bases, leaving 10 bases between the germline ends. The CDR3 loop spans 13 amino acids. CDR1 SNHLY and CDR2 FYNNEI come from the germline V gene. CDR3 DNA: TGTGCCAGCAGTGGTACAGCGACCTATGGCTACACCTTC. Translation gives CASSGTATYGYTF.

The chain is built from TRBV18 and TRBJ2-3, with 12 bases matching TRBD2. Germline values: CDR1 KGHSH, CDR2 LQKENI. The CDR3 spans 14 residues. V lost 3 bases, J lost 7 bases, and 2 bases stayed unmatched. The CDR3 sequence is CASSPGLAGYTQYF. The CDR3 nucleotides are TGTGCCAGCTCACCCGGACTAGCGGGGTATACGCAGTATTTT.